This TCR beta chain was captured in a study of cytomegalovirus exposure and HLA in healthy donors. Study-wide results and limits: As a later analysis revealed, the rate of TCR association differed by HLA locus, with DRB1 most and HLA-C fewest.

The PCR ran on 60 Vbeta and 13 Jbeta primers. Produced via immunoSEQ multiplex PCR; TCRdb's table is partial and in-frame only. The data show 130,000 or so clones, around three quarters seen once. Germline trimming cut 2 bases from V and 1 base from J; bases unmatched to any gene: 3. The CDR3 is 17 amino acids. Per the germline V gene, CDR1 is SGHRS and CDR2 is YFSETQ. Regarding this clone: The antigen remains undetermined.

At the time of sampling, donors were nominally healthy, though unrecorded immune exposures were likely. The chain recombines TRBV5-1 with TRBJ2-1, with 13 nucleotides matching TRBD2. This receptor was taken from a man aged 30-40 years in good health and CMV-seronegative. Source material: PBMCs. The CDR3 spells CASSFTSGGVSYNEQFF. The CDR3 DNA follows: TGCGCCAGCAGCTTCACTAGCGGGGGGGTTTCCTACAATGAGCAGTTCTTC. The full variable domain, in which reference TRBV5-1 and TRBJ2-1 provide the parts outside the CDR3, is KAGVTQTPRYLIKTRGQQVTLSCSPISGHRSVSWYQQTPGQGLQFLFEYFSETQRNKGNFPGRFSGRQFSNSRSEMNVSTLELGDSALYLCASSFTSGGVSYNEQFFGPGTRLTVL.